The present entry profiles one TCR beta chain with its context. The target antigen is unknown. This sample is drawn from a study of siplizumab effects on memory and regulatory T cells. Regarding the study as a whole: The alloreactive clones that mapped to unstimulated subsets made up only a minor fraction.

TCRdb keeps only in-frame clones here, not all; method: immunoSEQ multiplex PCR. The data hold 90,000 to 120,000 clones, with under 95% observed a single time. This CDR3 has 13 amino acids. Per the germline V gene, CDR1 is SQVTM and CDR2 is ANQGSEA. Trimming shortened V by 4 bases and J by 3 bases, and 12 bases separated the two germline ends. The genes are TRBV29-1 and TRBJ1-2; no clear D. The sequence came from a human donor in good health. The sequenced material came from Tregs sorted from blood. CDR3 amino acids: CSVGASRYYGYTF. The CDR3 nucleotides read TGCAGCGTTGGGGCAAGCAGGTACTATGGCTACACCTTC.